This T cell receptor (beta chain) was retrieved from a study of regulatory T cells in long-lasting Graves disease. Study-level background: Patients with persistent Graves' disease had over 5 years of antithyroid drugs and persistent TSH receptor antibodies.

Sequencing libraries for TCR beta were prepared with iRepertoire HTBI primers and Arm-PCR of CDR3 regions. TCRdb ran MiXCR on the multiplex PCR reads and lists one entry per CDR3 protein. Of about 310,000 distinct CDR3 sequences detected, 22% appear once; the ten largest clones hold just over 55%. Indicated time point: persistent/refractory GD, antithyroid drugs over 5 years with positive TRAb. Extracted RNA from PBMCs served as the source of the TCR library. Peripheral blood, approximately 9.6 milliliters of it, was drawn into EDTA tubes. Study-wide points: Those with persistent disease had in common more public clonotypes (about 2,500) than new patients (approximately 970). Segments TRBV28, TRBJ1-2 and TRBJ2-5 showed preferential usage in persistent disease.

Note on this clonotype: Its antigen is unidentified.

V lost 4 bases, J lost 3 bases, and 7 bases stayed unmatched. The CDR3 consists of 15 residues. Per germline, CDR1 LGHDT and CDR2 YNNKEL (reference sequence). J is TRBJ2-7 and V is TRBV3-1; 9 bases are shared with TRBD1. The receptor comes from a female donor with Graves disease. The material was peripheral blood mononuclear cells (PBMCs), obtained when the disease was refractory, from a patient treated with antithyroid drugs. As DNA, the CDR3 is TGTGCCAGCAGCCTAGGGACAGGGCTCCTCTACGAGCAGTACTTC. As protein: CASSLGTGLLYEQYF.